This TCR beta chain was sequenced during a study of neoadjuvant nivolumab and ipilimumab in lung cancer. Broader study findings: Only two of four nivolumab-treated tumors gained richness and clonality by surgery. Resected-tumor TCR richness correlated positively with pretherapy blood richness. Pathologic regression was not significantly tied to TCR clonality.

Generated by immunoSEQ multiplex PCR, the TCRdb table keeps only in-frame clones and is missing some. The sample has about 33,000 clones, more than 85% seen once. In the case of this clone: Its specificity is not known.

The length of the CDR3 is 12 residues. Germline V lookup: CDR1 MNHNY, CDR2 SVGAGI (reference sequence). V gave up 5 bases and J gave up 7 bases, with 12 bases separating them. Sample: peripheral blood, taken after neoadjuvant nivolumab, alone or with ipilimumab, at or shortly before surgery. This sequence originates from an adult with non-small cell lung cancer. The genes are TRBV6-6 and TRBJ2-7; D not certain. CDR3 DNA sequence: TGTGCCAGCAGTGCGGCCCTGGGGGAGCAGTACTTC. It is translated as CASSAALGEQYF.